This TCR beta chain was sequenced in a study of T cell repertoires in cytomegalovirus infection. Study-level background: Based on public TCR beta signatures, there were indications of CMV infection and of a matching HLA type.

Notes on the study in general: Within the response measured ex vivo, HLA-C-restricted CMV-specific TCR beta clonotypes were dominant.

Via MiXCR, TCRdb re-called the reads, giving one row per CDR3 protein. This table has more than 250,000 distinct CDR3 sequences, around 25% appearing once. V lost 4 bases, J lost 14 bases, and 7 bases stayed unmatched. The length of the CDR3 is 12 residues. This clonotype was observed at least ten times. What it binds is unknown. The TCR was taken from a human donor in good health (CMV status not recorded). Some clones in this sample may be carry-over from other donors' samples. Sequencing used cultured PBMCs, obtained from culture after CMV antigen stimulation. This sequence joins TRBV12-3 or TRBV12-4 and TRBJ2-3, with 9 bases matching TRBD2. CDR3 loop: CASSSLAGIAYF. The DNA of the CDR3 is TGTGCCAGCAGTTCCCTAGCGGGGATAGCGTATTTT.